The TCR beta chain under discussion was sequenced for a study of blood T cell repertoires in COVID-19. Study summary: Recovered status applied to Cohort 3 donors who had two consecutive negative PCRs. It also applied to those with clearance or with symptom resolution.

Measured with immunoSEQ multiplex PCR; TCRdb has only the in-frame clones, and not every one. The table has 200,000 to 250,000 clones, around 85% seen once; the top ten hold 3% to 3.5%. Losses at the gene ends were 0 bases for V and 0 bases for J; bases not matched to a gene: 6. The germline gives CDR1 MNHEY, CDR2 SMNVEV (reference sequence). This CDR3 has 17 amino acids. The study drew participants aged roughly 18 to 89 years from 24 US areas. Sequenced sample: PBMCs or T cells enriched from blood (not recorded which). V and J are TRBV27 and TRBJ1-2, with 8 bases matching TRBD1. The sequence derives from a woman in her fifties or sixties in a cohort exposed to, infected with or recovered from COVID-19 (not recorded which). The chain's CDR3 is CASSLSRGRSTNYGYTF. In DNA, the CDR3 is TGTGCCAGCAGTTTATCCAGGGGGCGATCGACTAACTATGGCTACACCTTC.